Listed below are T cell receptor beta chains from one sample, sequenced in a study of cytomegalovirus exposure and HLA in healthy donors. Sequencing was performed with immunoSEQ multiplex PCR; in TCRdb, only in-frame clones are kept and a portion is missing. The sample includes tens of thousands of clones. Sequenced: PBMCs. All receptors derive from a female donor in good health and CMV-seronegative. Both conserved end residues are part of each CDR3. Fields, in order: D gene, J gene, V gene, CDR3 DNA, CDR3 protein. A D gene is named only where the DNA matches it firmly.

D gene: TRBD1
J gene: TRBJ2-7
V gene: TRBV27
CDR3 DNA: TGTGCCAGCAGTATTGACAGGGCGCGAGAGCAGTACTTC
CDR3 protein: CASSIDRAREQYF

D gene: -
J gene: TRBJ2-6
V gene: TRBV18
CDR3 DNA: TGTGCCAGCTCACCAGTCTCGGGGGCCAACGTCCTGACTTTC
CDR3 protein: CASSPVSGANVLTF

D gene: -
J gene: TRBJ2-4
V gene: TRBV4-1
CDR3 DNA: TGCGCCAGCAGCCGATTTGGCACGGGACACTTAGCCAAAAACATTCAGTACTTC
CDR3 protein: CASSRFGTGHLAKNIQYF

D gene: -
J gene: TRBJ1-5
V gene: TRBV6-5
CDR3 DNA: TGTGCCAGCAGCCGAACTAGCGGCGGCAATCAGCCCCAGCATTTT
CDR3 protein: CASSRTSGGNQPQHF

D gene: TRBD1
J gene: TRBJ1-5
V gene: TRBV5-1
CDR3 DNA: TGCGCCAGCAGCCTCGGGACAGGGGTGGCTCAGCCCCAGCATTTT
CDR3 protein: CASSLGTGVAQPQHF

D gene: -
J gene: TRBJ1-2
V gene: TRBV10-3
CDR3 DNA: TGTGCCATCAACGGGGTGAACGCCGACTATGGCTACACCTTC
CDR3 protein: CAINGVNADYGYTF

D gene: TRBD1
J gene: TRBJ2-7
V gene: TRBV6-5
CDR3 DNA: TGTGCCAGCAGGGGACAGGCGCAGGGTCCCTACGAGCAGTACTTC
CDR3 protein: CASRGQAQGPYEQYF

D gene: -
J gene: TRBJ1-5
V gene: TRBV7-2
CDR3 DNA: TGTGCCAGCAGCTTAACCATCGAGGGGCCCCAGCATTTT
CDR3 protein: CASSLTIEGPQHF

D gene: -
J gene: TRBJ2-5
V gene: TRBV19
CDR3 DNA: TGTGCCAGTAGTATAAGGCTAGACTCTGCGAAGACCCAGTACTTC
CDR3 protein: CASSIRLDSAKTQYF

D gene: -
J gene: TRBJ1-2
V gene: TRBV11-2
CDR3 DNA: TGTGCCAGCAGCACCATCCGGGGAGGGGTGAATGGCTACACCTTC
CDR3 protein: CASSTIRGGVNGYTF

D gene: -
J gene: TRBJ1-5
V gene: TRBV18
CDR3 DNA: TGTGCCAGCTCACCCGAAGACAACAATCAGCCCCAGCATTTT
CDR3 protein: CASSPEDNNQPQHF

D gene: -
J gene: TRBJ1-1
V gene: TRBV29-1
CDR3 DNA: TGCAGCGTGGATACCTTTATCGACGTTGACAGCATGAACACTGAAGCTTTCTTT
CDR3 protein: CSVDTFIDVDSMNTEAFF

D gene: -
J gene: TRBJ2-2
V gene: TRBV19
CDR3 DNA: TGTGCCAGTAGTCCTCAGACTAGGGCCGGGGAGCTGTTTTTT
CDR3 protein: CASSPQTRAGELFF

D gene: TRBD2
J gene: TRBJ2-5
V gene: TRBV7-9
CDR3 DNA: TGTGCCAGCAGCTTAGCGCACATAGCGGGAGTTTTGGAGACCCAGTACTTC
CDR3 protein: CASSLAHIAGVLETQYF

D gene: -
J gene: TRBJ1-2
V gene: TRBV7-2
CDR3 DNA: TGTGCCAGCAGCTTAAGCCCTAACTATGGCTACACCTTC
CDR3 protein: CASSLSPNYGYTF

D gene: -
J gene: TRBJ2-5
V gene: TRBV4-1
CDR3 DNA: TGCGCCAGCAGCCAAGACCTAGCCGGGACTCGGGAGACCCAGTACTTC
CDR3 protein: CASSQDLAGTRETQYF

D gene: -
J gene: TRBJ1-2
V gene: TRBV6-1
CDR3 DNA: TGTGCCAGCAGTGTGACAGTCTATGGCTACACCTTC
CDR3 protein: CASSVTVYGYTF

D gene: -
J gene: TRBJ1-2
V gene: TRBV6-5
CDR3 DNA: TGTGCCAGCAGTTCCCGGGACACCCAGAGAAACTATGGCTACACCTTC
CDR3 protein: CASSSRDTQRNYGYTF

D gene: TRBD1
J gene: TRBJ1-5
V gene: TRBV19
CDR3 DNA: TGTGCCAGTAGAGATCCGGGACAGGCCTCTTATAGCAATCAGCCCCAGCATTTT
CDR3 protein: CASRDPGQASYSNQPQHF

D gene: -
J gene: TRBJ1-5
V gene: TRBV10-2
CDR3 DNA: TGCGCCAGCAGTGAGATAGGAGGGATGGCGAATCAGCCCCAGCATTTT
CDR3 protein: CASSEIGGMANQPQHF

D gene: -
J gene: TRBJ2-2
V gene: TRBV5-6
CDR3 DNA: TGTGCCAGCAGCTTGACGAACGGGGGGGAGCTGTTTTTT
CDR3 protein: CASSLTNGGELFF

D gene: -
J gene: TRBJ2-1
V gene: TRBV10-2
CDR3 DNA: TGCGCCAGCAGTGTTCTAGCGAGAGACAATGAGCAGTTCTTC
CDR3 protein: CASSVLARDNEQFF

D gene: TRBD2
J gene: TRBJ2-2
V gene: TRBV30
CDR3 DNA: TGTGCCTGGAGTCCTAGCGGGAGGGAGACCGGGGAGCTGTTTTTT
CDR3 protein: CAWSPSGRETGELFF

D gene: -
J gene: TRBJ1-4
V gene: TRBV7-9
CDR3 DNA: TGTGCCAGCAGCTCTAGCAGGCACTTTAATGAAAAACTGTTTTTT
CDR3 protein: CASSSSRHFNEKLFF

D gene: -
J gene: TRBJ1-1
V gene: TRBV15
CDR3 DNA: TGTGCCACCAGCAAAACCGGGGACACTGAAGCTTTCTTT
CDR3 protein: CATSKTGDTEAFF

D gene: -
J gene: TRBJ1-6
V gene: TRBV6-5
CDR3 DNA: TGTGCCAGTTTTCAGGGATATAATTCACCCCTCCACTTT
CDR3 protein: CASFQGYNSPLHF

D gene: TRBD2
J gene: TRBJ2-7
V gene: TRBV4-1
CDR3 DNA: TGCGCCAGCAGCCAAGTCCTTCTGACTAGCGGGGGTGACGAGCAGTACTTC
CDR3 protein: CASSQVLLTSGGDEQYF

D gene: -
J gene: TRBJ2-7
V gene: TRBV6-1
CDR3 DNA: TGTGCCAGCAACACCGGGACAGGGACTAGCGAGCAGTACTTC
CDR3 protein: CASNTGTGTSEQYF

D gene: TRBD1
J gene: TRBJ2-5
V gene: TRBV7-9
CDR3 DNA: TGTGCCAGCAGCCCGGGACAGGGGGCGTTGGAGACCCAGTACTTC
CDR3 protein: CASSPGQGALETQYF

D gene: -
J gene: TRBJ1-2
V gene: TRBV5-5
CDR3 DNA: TGTGCCAGCAGCTTAGACATGTTTAACTATGGCTACACCTTC
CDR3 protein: CASSLDMFNYGYTF

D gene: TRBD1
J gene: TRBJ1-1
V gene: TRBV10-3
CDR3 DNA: TGTGCCATCAGCAGGGGGCTCGAAACTGAAGCTTTCTTT
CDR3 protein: CAISRGLETEAFF

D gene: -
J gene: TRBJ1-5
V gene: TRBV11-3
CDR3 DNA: TGTGCCAGCAGCTCCACAGGGCTCAGCAATCAGCCCCAGCATTTT
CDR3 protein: CASSSTGLSNQPQHF

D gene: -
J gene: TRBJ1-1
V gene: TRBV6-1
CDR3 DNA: TGTGCCAGCAGTGAGGCAGGGCCGAACACTGAAGCTTTCTTT
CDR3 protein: CASSEAGPNTEAFF

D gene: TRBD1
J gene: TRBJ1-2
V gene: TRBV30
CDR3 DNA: TGTGCCTGGAGGGGGACAGGGGCCAACTATGGCTACACCTTC
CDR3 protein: CAWRGTGANYGYTF

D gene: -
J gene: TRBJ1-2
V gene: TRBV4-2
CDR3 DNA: TGTGCCAGCAGCCAGGACTGGACCGATCGGATTTATGGCTACACCTTC
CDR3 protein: CASSQDWTDRIYGYTF

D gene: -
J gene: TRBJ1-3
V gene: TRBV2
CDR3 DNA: TGTGCCAGCAGACAGGCTAGCTCTGGAAACACCATATATTTT
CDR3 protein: CASRQASSGNTIYF

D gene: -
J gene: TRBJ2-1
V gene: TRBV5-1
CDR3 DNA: TGCGCCAGCAGTTCCGGGACACCGTACAATGAGCAGTTCTTC
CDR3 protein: CASSSGTPYNEQFF

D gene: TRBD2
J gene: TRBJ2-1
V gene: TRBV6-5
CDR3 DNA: TGTGCCAGCAGCCCTCAGCGGGGTGAGCAGTTCTTC
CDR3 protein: CASSPQRGEQFF

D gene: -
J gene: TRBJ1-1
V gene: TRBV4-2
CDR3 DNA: TGTGCCAGCAGCCAAGACCAGGGGAGAACTGAAGCTTTCTTT
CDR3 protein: CASSQDQGRTEAFF

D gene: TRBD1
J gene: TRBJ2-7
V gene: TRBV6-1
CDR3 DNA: TGTGCCAGCAGTGAAGACAGGGGGGCCACCTACGAGCAGTACTTC
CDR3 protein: CASSEDRGATYEQYF

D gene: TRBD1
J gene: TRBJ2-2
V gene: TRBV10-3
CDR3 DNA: TGTGCCATCAGTCAACAGGGGGCCGGGGAGCTGTTTTTT
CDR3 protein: CAISQQGAGELFF

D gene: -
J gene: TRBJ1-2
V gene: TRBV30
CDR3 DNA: TGTGCCTGGGGAGGGGTGGGTGGCTACACCTTC
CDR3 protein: CAWGGVGGYTF

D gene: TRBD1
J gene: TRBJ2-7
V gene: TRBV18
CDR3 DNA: TGTGCCAGCTCTCCAAACGACAGGGTTACCTACGAGCAGTACTTC
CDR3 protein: CASSPNDRVTYEQYF

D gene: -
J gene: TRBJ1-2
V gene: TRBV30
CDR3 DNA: TGTGCAGGCAGGGCTAACTATGGCTACACCTTC
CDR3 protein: CAGRANYGYTF

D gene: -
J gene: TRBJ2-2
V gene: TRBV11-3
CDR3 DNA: TGTGCCACTGCCCCCGGACAGAATGTGGCGGGGGAGCTGTTTTTT
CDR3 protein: CATAPGQNVAGELFF

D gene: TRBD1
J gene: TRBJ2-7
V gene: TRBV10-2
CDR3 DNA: TGCGCCAGCTGGGACAGGGGGGTCCACGAGCAGTACTTC
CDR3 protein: CASWDRGVHEQYF

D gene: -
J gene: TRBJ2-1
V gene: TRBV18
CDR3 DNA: TGTGCCAGCTCACCGATGACAGACGATGAGCAGTTCTTC
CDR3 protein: CASSPMTDDEQFF

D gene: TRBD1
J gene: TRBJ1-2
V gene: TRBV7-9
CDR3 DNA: TGTGCCAGCAGCCCCGTGAGGGGACAGGGGTCTCGGGGCTACACCTTC
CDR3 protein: CASSPVRGQGSRGYTF

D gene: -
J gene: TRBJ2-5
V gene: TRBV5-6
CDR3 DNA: TGTGCCAGCAGCTCCGCGGGCCCGGAGACCCAGTACTTC
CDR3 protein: CASSSAGPETQYF

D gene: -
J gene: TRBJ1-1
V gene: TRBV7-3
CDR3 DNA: TGTGCCAGCAGCTTAAATGGCGGGAGTGAAGCTTTCTTT
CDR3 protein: CASSLNGGSEAFF

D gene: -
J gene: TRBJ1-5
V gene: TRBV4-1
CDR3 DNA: TGCGCCAGCAGCCAAGATCATGGCAATCAGCCCCAGCATTTT
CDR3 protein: CASSQDHGNQPQHF

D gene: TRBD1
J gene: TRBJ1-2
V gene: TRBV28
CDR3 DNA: TGTGCCAGCACTACAGGGGACTGGGGCTACACCTTC
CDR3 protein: CASTTGDWGYTF

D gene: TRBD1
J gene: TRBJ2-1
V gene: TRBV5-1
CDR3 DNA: TGCGCCAGCAGCGGAGCCGGGACAGGATACAATGAGCAGTTCTTC
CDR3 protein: CASSGAGTGYNEQFF

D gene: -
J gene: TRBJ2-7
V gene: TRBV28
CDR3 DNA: TGTGCCAGCAGTTTGACGTGGGCCTCAGCCTACGAGCAGTACTTC
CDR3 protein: CASSLTWASAYEQYF

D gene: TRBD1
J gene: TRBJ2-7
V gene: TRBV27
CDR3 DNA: TGTGCCAGCAGCCCCAACGTGGACAGGGGGCCCAACTGGGGGGAGCAGTACTTC
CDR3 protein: CASSPNVDRGPNWGEQYF

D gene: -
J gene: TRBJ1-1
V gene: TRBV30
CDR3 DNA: TGTGCCTGGAGTGACCGACGAGGTAACACTGAAGCTTTCTTT
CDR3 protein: CAWSDRRGNTEAFF

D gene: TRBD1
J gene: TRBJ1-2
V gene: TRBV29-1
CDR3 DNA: TGCAGCGTTGCACAGGGGGCTTGGTATGGCTACACCTTC
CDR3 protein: CSVAQGAWYGYTF

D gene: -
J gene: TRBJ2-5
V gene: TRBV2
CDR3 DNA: TGTGCCAGCAGCATAGCCGCTGGGGAGACCCAGTACTTC
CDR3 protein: CASSIAAGETQYF

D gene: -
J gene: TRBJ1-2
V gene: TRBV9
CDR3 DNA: TGTGCCAGCAGCGTAGTAGGGGCCTATGGCTACACCTTC
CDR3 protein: CASSVVGAYGYTF